The rows below give T cell receptor beta chains drawn from one sample of a study of T-cell memory formation after mild COVID-19. Via MiXCR, TCRdb re-called the 5' RACE reads, giving one row per CDR3 protein. This table holds about 170,000 distinct CDR3 sequences, 10% to 15% found once. Sequenced: PBMCs or a T cell subset sorted from them (not recorded which). Receptors were obtained from a man in his late teens or twenties who had mild COVID-19 (a few samples of this study predate the infection). Cell type and time point are not known. CDR3s include the opening cysteine and the closing phenylalanine or tryptophan. The order of the fields is V gene, CDR3 protein.

v_call: TRBV11-3
cdr3_aa: CASSLGTSGGPADTQYF

v_call: TRBV6-6
cdr3_aa: CASGRPPGSPLHF

v_call: TRBV14
cdr3_aa: CASSQDFWDRGPNEQFF

v_call: TRBV28
cdr3_aa: CATSPLSSYNEQFF

v_call: TRBV7-9
cdr3_aa: CASSLAPPAFMNTEAFF

v_call: TRBV2
cdr3_aa: CASSVETTTEAFF

v_call: TRBV4-1
cdr3_aa: CASSQETRSRGNQPQHF

v_call: TRBV30
cdr3_aa: CAWRGTGIYEQYF

v_call: TRBV5-1
cdr3_aa: CASSPGADSNQPQHF

v_call: TRBV28
cdr3_aa: CASSSPDRLPDEQFF

v_call: TRBV12-3/TRBV12-4
cdr3_aa: CASSLSGTETQYF

v_call: TRBV10-3
cdr3_aa: CAISDPGDRGFNEQFF

v_call: TRBV12-3/TRBV12-4
cdr3_aa: CASSPRSGGNTEAFF

v_call: TRBV19
cdr3_aa: CASKGRSSGNTIYF

v_call: TRBV5-1
cdr3_aa: CASSIRDIGTEAFF

v_call: TRBV27
cdr3_aa: CASSLQQGSTDTQYF

v_call: TRBV19
cdr3_aa: CAIADRMNTEAFF

v_call: TRBV15
cdr3_aa: CATSRNAGVEKLFF

v_call: TRBV6-2/TRBV6-3
cdr3_aa: CASRGDRETQYF

v_call: TRBV20-1
cdr3_aa: CSARVGGAGANVLTF

v_call: TRBV10-3
cdr3_aa: CAISERSGGGETQYF

v_call: TRBV7-2
cdr3_aa: CASILTPRGGELFF

v_call: TRBV9
cdr3_aa: CASSVRPNYNEQFF

v_call: TRBV18
cdr3_aa: CASSSAGGDNEQFF

v_call: TRBV7-2
cdr3_aa: CASSSTRLTGELFF

v_call: TRBV5-6
cdr3_aa: CASSLLGSREQFF

v_call: TRBV20-1
cdr3_aa: CSARWDSYEQYF

v_call: TRBV3-1
cdr3_aa: CASSQLRGLAGGLDTQYF

v_call: TRBV25-1
cdr3_aa: CASSGVTYEQYF

v_call: TRBV18
cdr3_aa: CASSQEQTGLFF

v_call: TRBV5-1
cdr3_aa: CASSSNRGEAFF

v_call: TRBV20-1
cdr3_aa: CSASVSFNQPQHF

v_call: TRBV12-3/TRBV12-4
cdr3_aa: CASSLGPRVSMARNTEAFF

v_call: TRBV5-1
cdr3_aa: CASSVDRANTEAFF

v_call: TRBV5-1
cdr3_aa: CASSLVPTNEKLFF

v_call: TRBV15
cdr3_aa: CATSRRSGASSSYEQYF

v_call: TRBV7-3
cdr3_aa: CASSLGGPGGNEQFF

v_call: TRBV28
cdr3_aa: CASSFLQGSNQPQHF

v_call: TRBV6-2/TRBV6-3
cdr3_aa: CASSARDGETQYF

v_call: TRBV7-2
cdr3_aa: CASSLQYWNTEAFF